This T cell receptor beta chain was captured by sequencing in a study of identical twins. TCRdb processed the 5' RACE reads anew with MiXCR; each CDR3 protein has one entry. The table lists approximately 600,000 distinct CDR3 sequences, less than 9% of them singletons. V lost 0 bases and J lost 3; bases outside the gene matches: 10. The CDR3 extends over 17 amino acids. Germline loops: CDR1 SQVTM, CDR2 ANQGSEA. A further study also used this sample, focusing on yellow fever vaccine responses in identical twins.

The chain joins TRBV29-1 to TRBJ2-2; 7 positions match TRBD1. Sequencing was performed on PBMCs. This receptor was obtained from a woman aged 18-29 years in good health. Here the CDR3 DNA reads TGCAGCGTTGAAGATAGGGCGACAGGGCGGGACACCGGGGAGCTGTTTTTT. Translated, it gives CSVEDRATGRDTGELFF.